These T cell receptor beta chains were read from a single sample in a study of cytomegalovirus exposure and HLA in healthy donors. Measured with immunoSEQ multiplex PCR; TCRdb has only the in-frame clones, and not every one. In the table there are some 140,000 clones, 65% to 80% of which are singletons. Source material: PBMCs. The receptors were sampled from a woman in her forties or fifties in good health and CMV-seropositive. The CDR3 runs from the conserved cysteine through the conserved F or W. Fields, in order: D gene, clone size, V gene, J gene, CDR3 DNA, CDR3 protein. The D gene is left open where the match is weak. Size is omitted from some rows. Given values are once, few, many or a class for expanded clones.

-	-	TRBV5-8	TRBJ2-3	TGTGCCAGCAGCTTGGATTCCAGGGAAGGAGATACGCAGTATTTT	CASSLDSREGDTQYF
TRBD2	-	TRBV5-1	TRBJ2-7	TGCGCCAGCCGACGGACTAGCGGGGGGGCCTACGAGCAGTACTTC	CASRRTSGGAYEQYF
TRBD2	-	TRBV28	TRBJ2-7	TGTGCCAGCAGTTTCCGGGGTCTAGCGGGTCTCCGGTACGAGCAGTACTTC	CASSFRGLAGLRYEQYF
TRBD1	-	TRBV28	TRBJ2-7	TGTGCCAGCAGTGGATTCGACAGGGGGCCGGACGAGCAGTACTTC	CASSGFDRGPDEQYF
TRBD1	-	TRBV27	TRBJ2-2	TGTGCCAGCAGTTTACAAGGGGGCGAGGGCTTGAAGAACACCGGGGAGCTGTTTTTT	CASSLQGGEGLKNTGELFF
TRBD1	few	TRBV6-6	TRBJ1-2	TGTGCCAGCACCATCTCGACAGGGAAAACTGGCTACACCTTC	CASTISTGKTGYTF
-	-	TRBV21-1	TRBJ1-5	TGTGCCAGCAACTATGACAGGGGGTCGCCTCCTTTACAGCCCCAGCATTTT	CASNYDRGSPPLQPQHF
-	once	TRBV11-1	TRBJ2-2	TGTGCCAGCAGCTTAGGTCTAGCTGGCACCGGGGAGCTGTTTTTT	CASSLGLAGTGELFF
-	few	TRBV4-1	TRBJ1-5	TGCGCCAGCAGCCTACAACACAATTTAAATAGCAATCAGCCCCAGCATTTT	CASSLQHNLNSNQPQHF
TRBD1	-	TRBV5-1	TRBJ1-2	TGCGCCAGCAGCCTGGCGGGACAGGGGGCAGGTGGCTACACCTTC	CASSLAGQGAGGYTF
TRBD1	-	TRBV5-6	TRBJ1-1	TGTGCCAGCAGCCCCCCGACAGGGGTGAACACTGAAGCTTTCTTT	CASSPPTGVNTEAFF
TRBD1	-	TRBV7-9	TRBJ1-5	TGTGCCAGCAGCCTCAACGGACAGGGATGGAAGCCCCAGCATTTT	CASSLNGQGWKPQHF
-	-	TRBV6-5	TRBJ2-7	TGTGCCAGCAGTTTGGAGTACGAGCAGTACTTC	CASSLEYEQYF
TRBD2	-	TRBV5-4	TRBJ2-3	TGTGCCAGCAGCCCGGGAGGGACTAGCACAGATACGCAGTATTTT	CASSPGGTSTDTQYF
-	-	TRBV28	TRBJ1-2	TGTGCCAGCAATACCCTAGGTGGAGGCTACACCTTC	CASNTLGGGYTF
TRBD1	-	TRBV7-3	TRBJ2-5	TGTGCCAGCAGCCTTACGACAGGGGGGGAGACCCAGTACTTC	CASSLTTGGETQYF
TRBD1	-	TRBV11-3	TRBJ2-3	TGTGCCAGCAGCTTACCTGGACAGGGTGGTACAGATACGCAGTATTTT	CASSLPGQGGTDTQYF
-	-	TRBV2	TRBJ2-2	TGTGCCAGCATCGACAATGCGGGTACCGGGGAGCTGTTTTTT	CASIDNAGTGELFF
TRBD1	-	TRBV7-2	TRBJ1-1	TGTGCCAGCAGCCAGAAGACAGGGGTTATAACTGAAGCTTTCTTT	CASSQKTGVITEAFF
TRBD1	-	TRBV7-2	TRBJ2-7	TGTGCCAGCAGCTACAGGACAGGGGATTACGAGCAGTACTTC	CASSYRTGDYEQYF
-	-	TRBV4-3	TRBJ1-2	TGCGCCAGCAGCCAAGCTGCGGTCGGGAACTATGGCTACACCTTC	CASSQAAVGNYGYTF
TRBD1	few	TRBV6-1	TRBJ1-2	TGTGCCAGCAGTGACCGGGACAGATACTATGGCTACACCTTC	CASSDRDRYYGYTF
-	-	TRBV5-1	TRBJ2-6	TGCGCCAGCAGCTTGCTTGGGCCTGGGGCCAACGTCCTGACTTTC	CASSLLGPGANVLTF
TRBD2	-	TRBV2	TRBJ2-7	TGTGCCAGCTCCCCTTTAGCGGGGGTCTCCTACGAGCAGTACTTC	CASSPLAGVSYEQYF
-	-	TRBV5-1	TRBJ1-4	TGCGCCAGCAGTGCTGGGCTTAATGAAAAACTGTTTTTT	CASSAGLNEKLFF
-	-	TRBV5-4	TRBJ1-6	TGTGCCAGCAGCTCCTACAGGGAGTCCCCTTCACCCCTCCACTTT	CASSSYRESPSPLHF
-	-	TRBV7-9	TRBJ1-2	TGTTCCAGCAGCCGTGAGGGGGATGGCTACACCTTC	CSSSREGDGYTF
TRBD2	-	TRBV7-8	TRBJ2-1	TGTGCCAGCAGCCCGACTAGCGGGGGCACCAATGAGCAGTTCTTC	CASSPTSGGTNEQFF
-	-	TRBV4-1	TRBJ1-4	TGCGCCAGCAGCCAAGAAGGAGGGAGTGCCGGGGGAAGTGAAAAACTGTTTTTT	CASSQEGGSAGGSEKLFF
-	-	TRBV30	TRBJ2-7	TGTGCCTGGAGTCCGACCCGACGTTCCGGGGAGCAGTACTTC	CAWSPTRRSGEQYF
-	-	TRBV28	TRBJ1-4	TGTGCCAGCAGTTTACCGGGGGTTGAAAAACTGTTTTTT	CASSLPGVEKLFF
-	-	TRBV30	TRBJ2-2	TGTGCCTGGAACCTTAACCTAGCGTCCGGGGAGCTGTTTTTT	CAWNLNLASGELFF
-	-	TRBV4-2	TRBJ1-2	TGTGCCAGCAGTCCCGACAGCACTAACTATGGCTACACCTTC	CASSPDSTNYGYTF
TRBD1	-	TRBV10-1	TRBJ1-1	TGCGCCAGCAGCGCGACACGGGACAGAGACACTGAAGCTTTCTTT	CASSATRDRDTEAFF
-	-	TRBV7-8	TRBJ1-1	TGTGCCAGCAGCCCTCACGAAGGGGCAGCTTTCTTT	CASSPHEGAAFF
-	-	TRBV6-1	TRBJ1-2	TGTGCCAGCAGTGAAGTATTTGTTGGACACGGAAACTATGGCTACACCTTC	CASSEVFVGHGNYGYTF
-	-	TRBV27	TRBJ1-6	TGTGCCAGCAGTTCCGGGGTGGCCAATTCACCCCTCCACTTT	CASSSGVANSPLHF
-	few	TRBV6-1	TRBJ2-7	TGTGCCAGCAGTGATGGGGTAAGACTAAACGAGCAGTACTTC	CASSDGVRLNEQYF
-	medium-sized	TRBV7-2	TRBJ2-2	TGTGCCAGCAGCTTAAGTCTGGTCGGCGGGGAGCTGTTTTTT	CASSLSLVGGELFF
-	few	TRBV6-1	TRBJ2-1	TGTGCCAGCAGTGAAGTAGGTCAGGGCGGCGATGAGCAGTTCTTC	CASSEVGQGGDEQFF
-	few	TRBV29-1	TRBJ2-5	TGCAGCGTTCGTGGGGGGAGTATAGAGACCCAGTACTTC	CSVRGGSIETQYF
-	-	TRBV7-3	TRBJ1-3	TGTGCCAGCAGCTTAGATGGCCCAGCTGGAAACACCATATATTTT	CASSLDGPAGNTIYF
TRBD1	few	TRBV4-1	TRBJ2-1	TGCGCCAGCAGCCCCTTCGGACAGGGCAAGTTCTTC	CASSPFGQGKFF
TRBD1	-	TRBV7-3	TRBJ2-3	TGTGCCAGCAGGGCCGGGACAGGGGCAGAGCCGCAGTATTTT	CASRAGTGAEPQYF
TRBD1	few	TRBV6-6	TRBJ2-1	TGTGCCAGCAGTTACTCTGGGACAGGGAACAATGAGCAGTTCTTC	CASSYSGTGNNEQFF
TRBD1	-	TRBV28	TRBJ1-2	TGTGCCAGCAGTCCCTCGACAGGGACATATGGCTACACCTTC	CASSPSTGTYGYTF
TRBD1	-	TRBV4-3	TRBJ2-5	TGCGCCAGCAGCCGACGATACGACAGGGAAGAGACCCAGTACTTC	CASSRRYDREETQYF